This is a list of T cell receptor beta chains from one sample in a study of identical twins. MiXCR, run by TCRdb on the 5' RACE reads, gives a single entry per CDR3 protein. The data hold roughly 490,000 distinct CDR3 sequences, with roughly an eighth observed a single time. In addition, the sample was reused for a study of yellow fever vaccine responses in identical twins.

The sample consisted of CD4+ T cells sorted from blood. The receptors shown here come from a woman aged 18 to 35 in good health. CDR3s include the opening cysteine and the closing phenylalanine or tryptophan. Fields, in order: clone size, V gene, D gene, J gene, CDR3 DNA, CDR3 protein. The D gene is left open where the match is weak. Rows give clone size only sometimes, using once, few, many, or a class for an expanded clone.

size: few; V: TRBV5-1; D: TRBD1; J: TRBJ1-2; DNA: TGCGCCAGCAGCTTCGGGGCAGGGGGCCAGAGACTCTATGGCTACACCTTC; CDR3: CASSFGAGGQRLYGYTF
size: many; V: TRBV12-3/TRBV12-4; D: TRBD2; J: TRBJ2-1; DNA: TGTGCCAGCAGTGGGGGACTAGCGGGAGTTCGTAATGAGCAGTTCTTC; CDR3: CASSGGLAGVRNEQFF
size: many; V: TRBV20-1; D: NA; J: TRBJ2-1; DNA: TGCAGTGCTAGCGCCGGGAGGGACAGTCACGAGTACAATGAGCAGTTCTTC; CDR3: CSASAGRDSHEYNEQFF
size: few; V: TRBV4-2; D: NA; J: TRBJ2-5; DNA: TGTGCCAGCAGCTCAACCGGGGCCATCCGCCAAGAGACCCAGTACTTC; CDR3: CASSSTGAIRQETQYF
size: NA; V: TRBV29-1; D: NA; J: TRBJ2-1; DNA: TGCAGCGTTGCGATGGTAGCAACCTACAATGAGCAGTTCTTC; CDR3: CSVAMVATYNEQFF
size: few; V: TRBV11-2; D: NA; J: TRBJ2-3; DNA: TGTGCCAGCAGCTTCGAGCGCCCCACAGATACGCAGTATTTT; CDR3: CASSFERPTDTQYF
size: NA; V: TRBV7-8; D: NA; J: TRBJ2-7; DNA: TGTGCCAGCAGCCTACTTTCCGGATTTCCGGGACAAGGTGCCCCCTACGAGCAGTACTTC; CDR3: CASSLLSGFPGQGAPYEQYF
size: few; V: TRBV20-1; D: NA; J: TRBJ2-1; DNA: TGCAGTGCTGGACTTTTGGGGGGCTTCAATGAGCAGTTCTTC; CDR3: CSAGLLGGFNEQFF
size: NA; V: TRBV20-1; D: TRBD1; J: TRBJ2-7; DNA: TGCAGTGCTAGTTCCCCAGACAGGGTTTTCTACGAGCAGTACTTC; CDR3: CSASSPDRVFYEQYF
size: few; V: TRBV11-2; D: NA; J: TRBJ1-1; DNA: TGTGCCAGCAGCTTTAGATATGACACTGAAGCTTTCTTT; CDR3: CASSFRYDTEAFF
size: NA; V: TRBV6-6; D: NA; J: TRBJ1-2; DNA: TGTGCCAGCAATCAAGGGGGGCCCTATGGCTACACCTTC; CDR3: CASNQGGPYGYTF
size: NA; V: TRBV7-6; D: NA; J: TRBJ2-7; DNA: TGTGCCAGCAGCTTAATGAACCGTCAGGGATGCTACGAGCAGTACTTC; CDR3: CASSLMNRQGCYEQYF
size: few; V: TRBV4-3; D: NA; J: TRBJ1-2; DNA: TGCGCCAGCAGCCCAAAAGGGTTTGCTAACTATGGCTACACCTTC; CDR3: CASSPKGFANYGYTF
size: few; V: TRBV4-2; D: NA; J: TRBJ1-2; DNA: TGTGCCAGCAGCCAATTAGATGGCTACACCTTC; CDR3: CASSQLDGYTF
size: few; V: TRBV12-3/TRBV12-4; D: NA; J: TRBJ2-7; DNA: TGTGCCAGCAGTCTTAACAGAGTGGACTACGAGCAGTACTTC; CDR3: CASSLNRVDYEQYF
size: NA; V: TRBV15; D: NA; J: TRBJ2-7; DNA: TGTGCCACCAGCTCCCTCCCTAGGGGGGGTCCGGGATCCTACGAGCAGTACTTC; CDR3: CATSSLPRGGPGSYEQYF
size: NA; V: TRBV3-1; D: NA; J: TRBJ2-7; DNA: TGTGCCAGCAGCCCCTTCGAAGGGAGCGAGCAGTACTTC; CDR3: CASSPFEGSEQYF
size: once; V: TRBV24-1; D: TRBD1; J: TRBJ2-1; DNA: TGTGCCACCAGTGATGTAGCACAGGGGGCTTACAATGAGCAGTTCTTC; CDR3: CATSDVAQGAYNEQFF
size: NA; V: TRBV29-1; D: NA; J: TRBJ1-1; DNA: TGCAGCGTTGGACGGACAAGCATGAACACTGAAGCTTTCTTT; CDR3: CSVGRTSMNTEAFF
size: few; V: TRBV30; D: NA; J: TRBJ2-3; DNA: TGTGCCGGGGGACCGCGGAACACAGATACGCAGTATTTT; CDR3: CAGGPRNTDTQYF
size: NA; V: TRBV24-1; D: NA; J: TRBJ2-1; DNA: TGTGCCACCAGTGTGAGAGGGGGGCCTATTTACTCCTACAATGAGCAGTTCTTC; CDR3: CATSVRGGPIYSYNEQFF
size: few; V: TRBV4-3; D: NA; J: TRBJ2-1; DNA: TGCGCCAGCAGCCAAGAGTGGCAGTACAATGAGCAGTTCTTC; CDR3: CASSQEWQYNEQFF
size: NA; V: TRBV18; D: NA; J: TRBJ2-2; DNA: TGTGCCAGCTCACCAAAGCCTGCCACCGGGGAGCTGTTTTTT; CDR3: CASSPKPATGELFF
size: NA; V: TRBV12-3/TRBV12-4; D: NA; J: TRBJ2-5; DNA: TGTGCCAGCAGTTCCTATGGGGAGGAGACCCAGTACTTC; CDR3: CASSSYGEETQYF
size: many; V: TRBV25-1; D: NA; J: TRBJ2-5; DNA: TGTGCCAGCAGTGAATGGGCCGGCCAAGAGACCCAGTACTTC; CDR3: CASSEWAGQETQYF
size: many; V: TRBV6-5; D: TRBD1; J: TRBJ1-5; DNA: TGTGCCAGCAGTTATAAGGGACAGGGCAGCAAGGGCCAGCATTTT; CDR3: CASSYKGQGSKGQHF
size: NA; V: TRBV5-1; D: TRBD1; J: TRBJ2-1; DNA: TGCGCCAGCAGCTTGGAGGGCAGGGGGAATGAGCAGTTCTTC; CDR3: CASSLEGRGNEQFF
size: few; V: TRBV9; D: TRBD2; J: TRBJ2-5; DNA: TGTGCCAGCAGCGGTGCTGGACTAGCGGGAGGGTGGGCAGAGACCCAGTACTTC; CDR3: CASSGAGLAGGWAETQYF
size: few; V: TRBV30; D: NA; J: TRBJ2-3; DNA: TGTGCCTGGAGTACCCTAAACGGGGGCGTCACAGATACGCAGTATTTT; CDR3: CAWSTLNGGVTDTQYF
size: NA; V: TRBV5-6; D: TRBD1; J: TRBJ2-5; DNA: TGTGCCAGCAGCGCCTACCGGGACAGGGGGCTAGAGACCCAGTACTTC; CDR3: CASSAYRDRGLETQYF
size: few; V: TRBV20-1; D: TRBD2; J: TRBJ2-7; DNA: TGCAGTGCTAGACTAGCGGGATTAAAGGACGAGCAGTACTTC; CDR3: CSARLAGLKDEQYF
size: NA; V: TRBV4-2; D: NA; J: TRBJ1-4; DNA: TGTGCCAGCAGCCAAGATCTTACCGGGGTGAAAGGGGAAAAACTGTTTTTT; CDR3: CASSQDLTGVKGEKLFF
size: NA; V: TRBV12-3/TRBV12-4; D: TRBD2; J: TRBJ2-1; DNA: TGTGCCAGCAGTTTAACTAGCGGAATCCCGCTAGACAATGAGCAGTTCTTC; CDR3: CASSLTSGIPLDNEQFF
size: few; V: TRBV20-1; D: TRBD2; J: TRBJ2-4; DNA: TGCAGTGCTGGGGCCGCTCGGGGGGAAAACATTCAGTACTTC; CDR3: CSAGAARGENIQYF
size: NA; V: TRBV4-2; D: NA; J: TRBJ2-7; DNA: TGTGCCAGCAGCCAAGAGGGACGGTCCTGCGAGCAGTACTTC; CDR3: CASSQEGRSCEQYF
size: few; V: TRBV7-3; D: NA; J: TRBJ2-1; DNA: TGTGCCAGCAGCCCTATCCCTCAGGGCAATGAGCAGTTCTTC; CDR3: CASSPIPQGNEQFF